This TCR beta chain was retrieved from a study of shared clonotypes between healthy human individuals. Trimming took off 1 base at V and 0 bases at J, with 8 bases between the two ends. This CDR3 is 15 amino acids long. Germline V gives CDR1 SEHNR, CDR2 FQNEAQ (reference sequence). Measured with immunoSEQ multiplex PCR; TCRdb has only the in-frame clones, and not every one. The sample yields over 2 million clones, roughly 96% seen once. The clonotype comes from a man younger than 30 in good health. Sequencing was carried out using naive CD4+ T cells sorted from blood. Specified subset: CD45RA+ positively selected. The chain couples TRBV7-9 to TRBJ2-3; D is perhaps TRBD1 (6 bases). CDR3 sequence (DNA): TGTGCCAGCAGCTTAGGGACAGCCAGCACAGATACGCAGTATTTT. Translating it yields CASSLGTASTDTQYF.